One sample yielded the 31 T cell receptor beta chains listed below, sequenced in a study of T cell responses to AZD1222 COVID-19 vaccine. Sequencing was performed with immunoSEQ multiplex PCR; in TCRdb, only in-frame clones are kept and a portion is missing. The sample has roughly 170,000 clones, 94% seen once. This specimen consisted of peripheral blood, obtained 28 days after the second AZD1222 dose. The receptors originated from an adult who received the AZD1222 COVID-19 vaccine.

CDR3 DNA sequence: TGCGCCAGCGCAAGAACTAGCGGGCAAAGACAAGAGACCCAGTACTTC. Amino acids: CASARTSGQRQETQYF. The J gene is TRBJ2-5, the V gene TRBV5-1; 9 bases are a match to TRBD2. The CDR3 loop spans 16 amino acids. V shed 7 bases, J shed 2 bases, and the junction held 12 bases outside the gene matches. The germline gives CDR1 SGHRS, CDR2 YFSETQ.

The chain is built from TRBV6-6 and TRBJ2-7, with TRBD1 as a possible D gene (6 bases). Germline assignment: CDR1 MNHNY and CDR2 SVGAGI (reference sequence). The CDR3 is made up of 14 amino acids. Trimming pared 5 bases from V and 2 bases from J, leaving 13 bases between. DNA for the CDR3: TGTGCCAGCAGTCCGACAGGTGAAACCTACGAGCAGTACTTC. Translating gives CASSPTGETYEQYF.

The genes are TRBV19 and TRBJ1-1, with D perhaps matching TRBD1 (5 bases). CDR1 and CDR2 from the germline V gene are LNHDA and SQIVND (reference sequence). Deletions cut 3 bases from V and 11 bases from J, with 10 bases between. This CDR3 region has 11 residues. CDR3 residues: CASSMYWGAFF. The CDR3 DNA reads TGTGCCAGTAGTATGTACTGGGGCGCTTTCTTT.

The J gene is TRBJ1-1, the V gene TRBV30; possibly TRBD1 for D (5 bases). The V end lost 2 bases, the J end lost 4 bases, and 11 bases lay between the germline ends. The germline V gene encodes CDR1 GTSNPN and CDR2 SVGIG (reference sequence). This CDR3 has 13 residues. CDR3 sequence reads: CAWSSSGGTEAFF. CDR3 nucleotides: TGTGCCTGGAGTTCATCGGGGGGCACTGAAGCTTTCTTT.

This clone was found once. The chain recombines TRBV19 with TRBJ2-5, with 11 nucleotides matching TRBD1. Germline assignment: CDR1 LNHDA and CDR2 SQIVND (reference sequence). V was clipped by 7 bases and J by 3 bases; unmatched bases: 7. The CDR3 has 15 residues. The CDR3 region is CASKASGQGEETQYF. CDR3 in DNA: TGTGCCAGTAAAGCCTCGGGACAGGGGGAAGAGACCCAGTACTTC. The full variable domain, in which reference TRBV19 and TRBJ2-5 provide the parts outside the CDR3, is DGGITQSPKYLFRKEGQNVTLSCEQNLNHDAMYWYRQDPGQGLRLIYYSQIVNDFQKGDIAEGYSVSREKKESFPLTVTSAQKNPTAFYLCASKASGQGEETQYFGPGTRLLVL.

The J gene is TRBJ1-5, the V gene TRBV7-9; a weak D match, TRBD1 (6 bases). V lost 5 bases to trimming and J lost 4 bases, with 15 bases between them. The CDR3 is 15 amino acids. Germline assignment: CDR1 SEHNR and CDR2 FQNEAQ (reference sequence). The CDR3, as DNA: TGTGCCAGCAGCCCCGACCCGGGGGCGAATCAGCCCCAGCATTTT. This gives the protein CASSPDPGANQPQHF.

The genes are TRBV4-3 and TRBJ2-7; D is tentatively TRBD1 or TRBD2 (5 bases each). Trimming cost V 0 bases and J 2 bases, with 17 bases left between them. This CDR3 spans 17 amino acids. Germline-derived CDR1 and CDR2 are LGHNA and YSLEER. The CDR3 coding sequence is TGCGCCAGCAGCCAAGACAGGGTTAGTGTGGGGGCCTACGAGCAGTACTTC. Protein product: CASSQDRVSVGAYEQYF.

The chain combines TRBV5-4 with TRBJ1-1; possibly TRBD1 for D (6 bases). This CDR3 has 15 amino acids. Deletions cut 4 bases from V and 8 bases from J, with 21 bases between. Germline V gives CDR1 SGHNT, CDR2 YYREEE (reference sequence). The DNA for the CDR3 is TGTGCCAGCAGCAAACAATACAGGGATACCACAGAAGCTTTCTTT. This sequence encodes CASSKQYRDTTEAFF.

This chain links TRBV14 with TRBJ1-2, with D unclear. Trimming shortened V by 2 bases and J by 7 bases, and 17 bases separated the two germline ends. The germline V gene has CDR1 SGHDN and CDR2 FVKESK. This CDR3 is 15 amino acids long. CDR3: CASSQSAAAGGGYTF. The CDR3 bases are TGTGCCAGCAGCCAAAGTGCAGCGGCCGGTGGTGGCTACACCTTC.

This clone has only one observation. The chain uses TRBV6-2 or TRBV6-3 and TRBJ1-1, with D possibly matching TRBD1 (5 bases). Per the germline V gene, CDR1 is MNHEY and CDR2 is SVGEGT. The CDR3 covers 14 residues. The V end lost 2 bases, the J end lost 1 base, and 8 bases lay between the germline ends. CDR3 sequence reads: CASSYRGRNTEAFF. In nucleotides, the CDR3 is TGTGCCAGCAGTTACAGGGGAAGGAACACTGAAGCTTTCTTT.

The chain carries TRBV19 and TRBJ1-2; D gene uncertain. Trimming took 7 bases from V and 1 from J, leaving 19 bases between them. Germline V gene sequence: CDR1 LNHDA, CDR2 SQIVND (reference sequence). This CDR3 spans 16 amino acids. CDR3: CASTDPGSPINYGYTF. CDR3 sequence (DNA): TGTGCCAGTACCGACCCCGGATCTCCTATTAACTATGGCTACACCTTC.

The genes are TRBV7-9 and TRBJ2-3, with D perhaps assigned TRBD1 or TRBD2 (5 bases each). Germline CDR1 reads SEHNR; CDR2 reads FQNEAQ (reference sequence). There are 14 residues in the CDR3. V was shortened by 2 bases and J by 0 bases, with 6 bases between the two germline ends. The CDR3 coding sequence is TGTGCCAGCAGCTTACGGGGCAGCACAGATACGCAGTATTTT. This translates into CASSLRGSTDTQYF.

This chain uses TRBV11-3 with TRBJ2-1, with 10 bases fitting TRBD1. CDR1 is SGHNT and CDR2 is YENEEA in the germline V gene. The CDR3 length is 13 residues. V trimming: 5 bases; J trimming: 7 bases; junction bases outside the gene matches: 2. CDR3 region: CASSPDRGNEQFF. DNA for the CDR3: TGTGCCAGCAGCCCGGACAGGGGGAATGAGCAGTTCTTC.

This sequence joins TRBV10-2 and TRBJ1-2; no definite D call. The germline V gene encodes CDR1 WSHSY and CDR2 SAAADI. The CDR3 is 14 amino acids. The V end was cut by 3 bases, the J end by 8 bases, with 16 bases between. The CDR3 reads CASSEDGPPRGYTF. The CDR3 DNA sequence: TGCGCCAGCAGTGAAGATGGGCCTCCAAGGGGCTACACCTTC.

The chain is built from TRBV6-6 and TRBJ2-3; 13 bases are shared with TRBD2. Germline-derived CDR1 and CDR2 are MNHNY and SVGAGI (reference sequence). The CDR3 runs 14 residues. The V segment lost 8 bases and the J segment 5 bases; nucleotides outside the gene matches: 4. Here the CDR3 reads CASARLAGGDTQYF. CDR3 in DNA: TGTGCCAGCGCCCGACTAGCGGGAGGAGATACGCAGTATTTT.

This sequence joins TRBV28 and TRBJ1-3, with no clear D. Germline CDR1 is MDHEN and CDR2 is SYDVKM. V dropped 8 bases and J dropped 0 bases, with 11 bases sitting between them. The CDR3 consists of 14 residues. In nucleotides, the CDR3 is TGTGCCAGCCGACCCCAGCTCTCTGGAAACACCATATATTTT. It yields the protein CASRPQLSGNTIYF. Filled out from reference TRBV28 and TRBJ1-3, the complete variable domain reads DVKVTQSSRYLVKRTGEKVFLECVQDMDHENMFWYRQDPGLGLRLIYFSYDVKMKEKGDIPEGYSVSREKKERFSLILESASTNQTSMYLCASRPQLSGNTIYFGEGSWLTVV.

J is TRBJ1-4 and V is TRBV6-5, with 8 bases that match TRBD1. The CDR3 runs 16 residues. Trimming took 0 bases from V and 8 from J; bases not matched to a gene: 8. Germline V gene data show CDR1 as MNHEY and CDR2 as SVGAGI. The CDR3 reads CASSYSRDRSAEKLFF. CDR3 nucleotide sequence: TGTGCCAGCAGTTACTCGAGGGACAGGTCAGCGGAAAAACTGTTTTTT.

The V and J genes are TRBV2 and TRBJ1-2, with TRBD1 identical over 7 bases. Trimming took 6 bases from V and 0 from J; bases not matched to a gene: 7. Germline values: CDR1 SNHLY, CDR2 FYNNEI. The CDR3 is 15 amino acids. The CDR3 DNA sequence: TGTGCCAGCAGAAAAGGGGACAGAGCTAACTATGGCTACACCTTC. As protein: CASRKGDRANYGYTF.

V gene TRBV28 combines with J gene TRBJ1-5, with 9 bases aligning to TRBD1. The ends lost 6 bases at V and 2 bases at J; junction bases unmatched: 5. Germline V CDR1 and CDR2: MDHEN, SYDVKM. The CDR3 extends over 15 amino acids. DNA of the CDR3: TGTGCCAGCAGGGGGGACAGGGTGGGCAATCAGCCCCAGCATTTT. Protein product: CASRGDRVGNQPQHF.

The chain has TRBV29-1 and TRBJ2-7, with D possibly being TRBD1 (6 bases). CDR1 is SQVTM and CDR2 is ANQGSEA in the germline V gene. Between the trimmed V and J ends, which lost 5 bases and 2 bases, there was a span of 13 bases. The CDR3 is 13 residues long. The CDR3: CSVRGGNTYEQYF. The CDR3 bases are TGCAGCGTTCGAGGGGGAAATACCTACGAGCAGTACTTC.

V gene TRBV5-8 combines with J gene TRBJ1-5; possible D gene TRBD1, 6 bases. Per germline, CDR1 SGHTS and CDR2 YDEGEE. This CDR3 region has 17 residues. Trimming removed 0 bases at V and 1 base at J, with 14 bases between. The CDR3 DNA reads as TGTGCCAGCAGCTTGGGAACAGGGAGGGGCAGCAATCAGCCCCAGCATTTT. Its translation is CASSLGTGRGSNQPQHF.

V gene TRBV28 combines with J gene TRBJ1-2; D unresolved. CDR1 is MDHEN and CDR2 is SYDVKM in the germline V gene. The CDR3 covers 13 residues. The V end lost 3 bases, the J end lost 8 bases, and 13 bases lay between the germline ends. The CDR3 reads CASSFFSTHGYTF. CDR3 DNA sequence: TGTGCCAGCAGTTTTTTCTCAACGCACGGCTACACCTTC.

The CDR3 loop is CASSFGLAGVDTQYF. The CDR3 nucleotides read TGTGCCAGCAGCTTCGGGCTAGCGGGAGTGGATACGCAGTATTTT. This chain joins TRBV11-2 and TRBJ2-3, with 10 positions matching TRBD2. V gave up 3 bases and J gave up 6 bases; unmatched junction bases: 6. CDR1 SGHAT and CDR2 FQNNGV come from the germline V gene. The CDR3 is 15 residues long.

CDR3 in amino acids: CASRKGTGSLNTGELFF. As DNA, the CDR3 is TGTGCCAGTAGAAAAGGGACAGGAAGCCTGAACACCGGGGAGCTGTTTTTT. The chain combines TRBV19 with TRBJ2-2; 8 nucleotides line up with TRBD1. The junction had 10 bases not matched to a gene; V was cut back by 6 bases and J by 1 base. CDR1 LNHDA and CDR2 SQIVND come from the germline V gene (reference sequence). The CDR3 length is 17 residues.

This clone was seen only a few times. The chain is built from TRBV24-1 and TRBJ2-1; 14 bases match TRBD2. Losses at the gene ends were 4 bases for V and 6 bases for J; bases not matched to a gene: 4. The germline CDR1 and CDR2 sequences are KGHDR and SFDVKD. There are 16 residues in the CDR3. The CDR3 bases are TGTGCCACCAGTGAACCAGGACTAGCGGGGGGCAATGAGCAGTTCTTC. It yields the protein CATSEPGLAGGNEQFF.

The rearrangement joins TRBV7-2 to TRBJ2-3; TRBD2 aligns across 13 bases. CDR3 size: 15 residues. Germline CDR1 SGHTA, CDR2 FQGNSA. V lost 5 bases, J lost 8 bases, and 7 bases stayed unmatched. CDR3 region: CASSRELAGGGTQYF. The CDR3 DNA sequence: TGTGCCAGCAGCCGGGAACTAGCGGGAGGGGGTACGCAGTATTTT.

J is TRBJ1-6 and V is TRBV10-3, with unresolved D. The germline gives CDR1 ENHRY, CDR2 SYGVKD. There are 12 residues in the CDR3. The V end was cut by 4 bases, the J end by 8 bases, with 6 bases between. The CDR3 reads CAISGVDSPLHF. The CDR3 nucleotides are TGTGCCATCAGTGGGGTGGATTCACCCCTCCACTTT.

This clone has a single count. This sequence joins TRBV10-3 and TRBJ2-1; 8 nucleotides agree with TRBD2. V was clipped by 4 bases and J by 6 bases; unmatched bases: 2. CDR1 is ENHRY and CDR2 is SYGVKD in the germline V gene. The CDR3 has 13 residues. In DNA, the CDR3 is TGTGCCATCAGTGGACTAGCGCTCAATGAGCAGTTCTTC. Protein product: CAISGLALNEQFF.

The V gene is TRBV28, the J gene TRBJ2-1; 11 bases map to TRBD2. The CDR3 is made up of 15 amino acids. The J segment lost 9 bases and the V segment lost 5 bases, leaving 9 bases of the junction unmatched. Germline V lookup: CDR1 MDHEN, CDR2 SYDVKM. The CDR3, as DNA: TGTGCCAGCAGTGATTTAGCGGGAGGGCCACGTGAGCAGTTCTTC. Translating gives CASSDLAGGPREQFF.

The CDR3 protein is CASSLPRGSGNTIYF. The DNA for the CDR3 is TGTGCCAGCAGCTTACCGAGGGGGTCTGGAAACACCATATATTTT. The chain recombines TRBV5-5 with TRBJ1-3, with D possibly being TRBD1 (6 bases). Germline V gene sequence: CDR1 SGHKS, CDR2 YYEKEE (reference sequence). Deletions cut 2 bases from V and 1 base from J, with 10 bases between. This CDR3 region has 15 residues.

This chain connects TRBV5-4 to TRBJ1-1, with D possibly being TRBD1 (6 bases). V lost 2 bases, J lost 2 bases, and 16 bases lay in between. In germline, CDR1 is SGHNT, CDR2 YYREEE (reference sequence). The CDR3 runs to 16 residues. The CDR3 is CASSLTGGGPNTEAFF. The CDR3 DNA reads as TGTGCCAGCAGCTTAACCGGGGGGGGCCCAAACACTGAAGCTTTCTTT.